A selection of T cell receptor beta chains follows, all from one sample in a study of blood T cell repertoires in COVID-19. The table came from immunoSEQ multiplex PCR; TCRdb's copy has only in-frame clones and leaves some out. This sample yields 200,000 to 250,000 clones, of which around four fifths are seen a single time; approximately 8.4% belongs to the top ten. The specimen sequenced was peripheral blood. These receptors were obtained from a woman at least 80 years old with COVID-19, enrolled during active disease. The CDR3 runs from the conserved cysteine through the conserved F or W. Each record gives: CDR3 length, J gene, V gene, clone size, D gene, CDR3 protein, CDR3 DNA. The D gene is left open where the match is weak. Clone size is stated in some rows and not others, as once, few, many or a class when expanded.

len: 12
j_gene: TRBJ2-7
v_gene: TRBV7-9
abundance: .
d_gene: .
CDR3aa: CASSYSAYEQYF
CDR3nt: TGTGCCAGCAGCTATTCGGCCTACGAGCAGTACTTC

len: 14
j_gene: TRBJ1-4
v_gene: TRBV30
abundance: .
d_gene: TRBD1
CDR3aa: CAWGQGAANEKLFF
CDR3nt: TGTGCCTGGGGGCAGGGGGCGGCAAATGAAAAACTGTTTTTT

len: 13
j_gene: TRBJ1-6
v_gene: TRBV7-9
abundance: few
d_gene: .
CDR3aa: CASSLLLGKTLHF
CDR3nt: TGTGCCAGCAGCTTACTGTTGGGCAAAACCCTCCACTTT

len: 12
j_gene: TRBJ2-3
v_gene: TRBV5-4
abundance: once
d_gene: TRBD2
CDR3aa: CASSFGLVEEYF
CDR3nt: TGTGCCAGCAGCTTCGGACTAGTTGAGGAGTATTTT

len: 14
j_gene: TRBJ2-1
v_gene: TRBV6-6
abundance: .
d_gene: TRBD2
CDR3aa: CASSSSGSINEQFF
CDR3nt: TGTGCCAGCAGTTCTAGCGGGAGTATAAATGAGCAGTTCTTC

len: 15
j_gene: TRBJ1-2
v_gene: TRBV6-2/TRBV6-3
abundance: .
d_gene: .
CDR3aa: CASSPRGGANYGYTF
CDR3nt: TGTGCCAGCAGTCCCCGGGGAGGAGCTAACTATGGCTACACCTTC

len: 15
j_gene: TRBJ1-1
v_gene: TRBV7-8
abundance: .
d_gene: TRBD1
CDR3aa: CASSAHRDRNTEAFF
CDR3nt: TGTGCCAGCAGCGCACACCGGGACAGGAACACTGAAGCTTTCTTT

len: 15
j_gene: TRBJ1-2
v_gene: TRBV6-2/TRBV6-3
abundance: .
d_gene: TRBD1
CDR3aa: CASSYYSGGYDGYTF
CDR3nt: TGTGCCAGCAGTTACTATTCAGGGGGCTACGATGGCTACACCTTC

len: 13
j_gene: TRBJ2-7
v_gene: TRBV20-1
abundance: .
d_gene: TRBD2
CDR3aa: CSASSGSKYEQYF
CDR3nt: TGCAGTGCTAGTAGCGGGAGTAAGTACGAGCAGTACTTC

len: 16
j_gene: TRBJ2-1
v_gene: TRBV5-1
abundance: .
d_gene: TRBD1
CDR3aa: CASSFSVSDRAIPQFF
CDR3nt: TGCGCCAGCAGCTTCTCGGTATCGGACAGGGCTATTCCCCAGTTCTTC

len: 15
j_gene: TRBJ2-3
v_gene: TRBV7-6
abundance: .
d_gene: .
CDR3aa: CASSRGQRYADTQYF
CDR3nt: TGTGCCAGCAGCAGAGGCCAGAGGTATGCAGATACGCAGTATTTT

len: 14
j_gene: TRBJ2-1
v_gene: TRBV28
abundance: .
d_gene: .
CDR3aa: CASSLTAGNNEQFF
CDR3nt: TGTGCCAGCAGTCTAACGGCGGGGAACAATGAGCAGTTCTTC

len: 18
j_gene: TRBJ2-3
v_gene: TRBV7-2
abundance: .
d_gene: TRBD2
CDR3aa: CASSLGRLAGRSTDTQYF
CDR3nt: TGTGCCAGCAGCTTAGGTAGACTAGCGGGCCGTAGCACAGATACGCAGTATTTT

len: 15
j_gene: TRBJ2-1
v_gene: TRBV5-5
abundance: .
d_gene: TRBD2
CDR3aa: CASSVGLADYNEQFF
CDR3nt: TGTGCCAGCAGCGTGGGACTAGCGGACTACAATGAGCAGTTCTTC

len: 15
j_gene: TRBJ2-7
v_gene: TRBV7-9
abundance: few
d_gene: .
CDR3aa: CASSSGGVSLHEQYF
CDR3nt: TGTGCCAGCAGCTCCGGAGGGGTTAGCCTCCACGAGCAGTACTTC

len: 14
j_gene: TRBJ1-5
v_gene: TRBV7-2
abundance: .
d_gene: .
CDR3aa: CASSLMSSNQPQHF
CDR3nt: TGTGCCAGCAGCTTAATGAGTAGCAATCAGCCCCAGCATTTT

len: 16
j_gene: TRBJ1-6
v_gene: TRBV30
abundance: .
d_gene: .
CDR3aa: CAWTGGGRSYNSPLHF
CDR3nt: TGTGCCTGGACCGGAGGCGGTCGGTCCTATAATTCACCCCTCCACTTT

len: 13
j_gene: TRBJ1-1
v_gene: TRBV18
abundance: few
d_gene: .
CDR3aa: CASSPTPSTEAFF
CDR3nt: TGTGCCAGCTCACCAACACCCTCCACTGAAGCTTTCTTT

len: 14
j_gene: TRBJ2-3
v_gene: TRBV3-1/TRBV3-2
abundance: once
d_gene: TRBD2
CDR3aa: CATHGSGGTDTQYF
CDR3nt: TGTGCCACCCATGGTAGCGGGGGGACAGATACGCAGTATTTT

len: 16
j_gene: TRBJ1-1
v_gene: TRBV5-6
abundance: once
d_gene: TRBD1
CDR3aa: CASSLRRRGRNTEAFF
CDR3nt: TGTGCCAGCAGTTTGAGAAGGAGGGGGCGGAACACTGAAGCTTTCTTT

len: 15
j_gene: TRBJ2-4
v_gene: TRBV9
abundance: few
d_gene: TRBD1
CDR3aa: CASSPLGTGSNIQYF
CDR3nt: TGTGCCAGCAGCCCCCTTGGGACAGGGAGTAACATTCAGTACTTC

len: 12
j_gene: TRBJ2-5
v_gene: TRBV18
abundance: .
d_gene: .
CDR3aa: CASSLYQETQYF
CDR3nt: TGTGCCAGCTCCCTGTACCAAGAGACCCAGTACTTC

len: 15
j_gene: TRBJ1-1
v_gene: TRBV18
abundance: .
d_gene: .
CDR3aa: CASSPFRAGDTEAFF
CDR3nt: TGTGCCAGCTCACCATTTCGGGCAGGGGACACTGAAGCTTTCTTT

len: 16
j_gene: TRBJ2-2
v_gene: TRBV9
abundance: .
d_gene: TRBD2
CDR3aa: CASSGAGGPNAGELFF
CDR3nt: TGTGCCAGCAGCGGGGCGGGAGGGCCCAATGCCGGGGAGCTGTTTTTT

len: 14
j_gene: TRBJ1-1
v_gene: TRBV18
abundance: .
d_gene: .
CDR3aa: CASSPPKGLTEAFF
CDR3nt: TGTGCCAGCTCACCACCGAAGGGGCTCACTGAAGCTTTCTTT

len: 12
j_gene: TRBJ1-1
v_gene: TRBV18
abundance: .
d_gene: .
CDR3aa: CASSPFRQEAFF
CDR3nt: TGTGCCAGCTCACCATTCCGCCAGGAAGCTTTCTTT

len: 20
j_gene: TRBJ2-7
v_gene: TRBV3-1/TRBV3-2
abundance: .
d_gene: TRBD2
CDR3aa: CASSQAGWTGLAGQTYEQYF
CDR3nt: TGTGCCAGCAGCCAAGCAGGATGGACGGGACTAGCGGGGCAAACCTACGAGCAGTACTTC

len: 14
j_gene: TRBJ1-6
v_gene: TRBV6-5
abundance: few
d_gene: .
CDR3aa: CASSFGTHNSPLHF
CDR3nt: TGTGCCAGCAGTTTCGGGACACACAATTCACCCCTCCACTTT